Sequencing of this T cell receptor beta chain was carried out in a study of T cells after yellow fever vaccination. Germline CDR1 LGHNA, CDR2 YSLEER. Trimming took 1 base from V and 5 from J; bases not matched to a gene: 8. This CDR3 is built from 16 residues. From the 5' RACE reads, TCRdb called clonotypes with MiXCR, one entry per CDR3 protein. This repertoire shows more than 450,000 distinct CDR3 sequences, around a fifth found once; its top ten account for less than 20%. This receptor was taken from a man between 18 and 35 years old who received the YFV17D yellow fever vaccine. The input for sequencing was PBMCs, taken more than 20 days after the first yellow fever vaccination. This chain joins TRBV4-3 and TRBJ2-3; 8 bases fit TRBD1. The CDR3 coding sequence is TGCGCCAGCAGCCAAGGAGCCAGGGGGCGTGGAGATACGCAGTATTTT. Its translation is CASSQGARGRGDTQYF.